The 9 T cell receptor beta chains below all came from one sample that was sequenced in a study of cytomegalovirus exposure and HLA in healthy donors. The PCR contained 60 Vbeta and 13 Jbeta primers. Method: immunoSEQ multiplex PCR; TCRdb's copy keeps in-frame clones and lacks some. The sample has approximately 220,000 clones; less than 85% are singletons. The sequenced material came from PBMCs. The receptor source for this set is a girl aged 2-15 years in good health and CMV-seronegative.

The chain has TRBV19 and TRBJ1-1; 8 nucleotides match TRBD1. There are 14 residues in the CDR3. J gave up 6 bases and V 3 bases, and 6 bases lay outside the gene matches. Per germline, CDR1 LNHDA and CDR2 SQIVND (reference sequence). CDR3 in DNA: TGTGCCAGTAGTATGCCCTGGACAGGGCCTGAAGCTTTCTTT. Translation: CASSMPWTGPEAFF.

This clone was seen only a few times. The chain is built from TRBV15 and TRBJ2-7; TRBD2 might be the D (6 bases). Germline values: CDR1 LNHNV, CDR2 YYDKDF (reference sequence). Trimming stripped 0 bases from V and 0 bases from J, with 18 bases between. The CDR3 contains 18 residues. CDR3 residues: CATSRERGTLLSSYEQYF. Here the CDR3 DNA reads TGTGCCACCAGCAGAGAACGAGGGACTCTATTAAGCTCCTACGAGCAGTACTTC.

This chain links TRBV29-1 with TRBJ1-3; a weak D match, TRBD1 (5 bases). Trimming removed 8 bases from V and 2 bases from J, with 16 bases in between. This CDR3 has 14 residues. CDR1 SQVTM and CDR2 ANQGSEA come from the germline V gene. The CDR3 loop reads CSSLGGSAGNTIYF. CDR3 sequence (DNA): TGCAGCTCCTTGGGGGGGAGCGCTGGAAACACCATATATTTT.

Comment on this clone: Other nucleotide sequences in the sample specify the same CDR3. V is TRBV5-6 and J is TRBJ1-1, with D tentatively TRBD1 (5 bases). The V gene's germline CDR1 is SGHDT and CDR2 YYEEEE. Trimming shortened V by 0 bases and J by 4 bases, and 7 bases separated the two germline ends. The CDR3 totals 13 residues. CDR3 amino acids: CASSLGGGTEAFF. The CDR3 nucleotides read TGTGCCAGCAGCTTGGGGGGGGGCACTGAAGCTTTCTTT. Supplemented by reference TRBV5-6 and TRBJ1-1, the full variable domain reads DAGVTQSPTHLIKTRGQQVTLRCSPKSGHDTVSWYQQALGQGPQFIFQYYEEEERQRGNFPDRFSGHQFPNYSSELNVNALLLGDSALYLCASSLGGGTEAFFGQGTRLTVV.

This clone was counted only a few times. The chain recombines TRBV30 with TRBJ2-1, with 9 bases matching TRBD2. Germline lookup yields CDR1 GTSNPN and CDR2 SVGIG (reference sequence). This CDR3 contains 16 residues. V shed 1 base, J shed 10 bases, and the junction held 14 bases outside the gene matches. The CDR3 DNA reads TGTGCCTGGAGTGGTCTTCCAGCGGGAGGCCAGGGGGAGCAGTTCTTC. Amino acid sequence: CAWSGLPAGGQGEQFF.

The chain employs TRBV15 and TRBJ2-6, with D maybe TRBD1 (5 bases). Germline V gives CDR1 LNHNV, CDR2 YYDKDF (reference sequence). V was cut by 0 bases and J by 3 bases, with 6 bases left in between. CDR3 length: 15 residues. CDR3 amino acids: CATSRDRVGANVLTF. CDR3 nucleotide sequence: TGTGCCACCAGCAGAGACAGGGTTGGGGCCAACGTCCTGACTTTC.

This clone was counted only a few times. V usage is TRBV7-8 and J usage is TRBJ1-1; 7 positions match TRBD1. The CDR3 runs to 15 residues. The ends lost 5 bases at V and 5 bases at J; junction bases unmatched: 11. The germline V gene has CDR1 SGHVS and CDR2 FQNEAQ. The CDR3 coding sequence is TGTGCCAGCAGCGCCCGGGGCAGGGGGGATACTGAAGCTTTCTTT. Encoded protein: CASSARGRGDTEAFF.

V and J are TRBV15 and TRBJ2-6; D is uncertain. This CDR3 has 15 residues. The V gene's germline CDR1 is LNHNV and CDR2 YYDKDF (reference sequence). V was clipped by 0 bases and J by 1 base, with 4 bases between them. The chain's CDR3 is CATSRDRSGANVLTF. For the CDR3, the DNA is TGTGCCACCAGCAGAGATCGGTCTGGGGCCAACGTCCTGACTTTC. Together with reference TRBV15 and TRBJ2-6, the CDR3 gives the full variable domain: DAMVIQNPRYQVTQFGKPVTLSCSQTLNHNVMYWYQQKSSQAPKLLFHYYDKDFNNEADTPDNFQSRRPNTSFCFLDIRSPGLGDTAMYLCATSRDRSGANVLTFGAGSRLTVL.

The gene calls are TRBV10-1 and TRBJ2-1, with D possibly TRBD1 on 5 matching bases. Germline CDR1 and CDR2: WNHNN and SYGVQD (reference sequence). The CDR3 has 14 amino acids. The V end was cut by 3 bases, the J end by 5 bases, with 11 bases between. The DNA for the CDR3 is TGCGCCAGCAGTGAAACAGGAGAGGACAATGAGCAGTTCTTC. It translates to CASSETGEDNEQFF.